The T cell receptor (beta chain) under discussion was sequenced for a study of T cells in Graves' hyperthyroidism and ophthalmopathy. Study-wide background: Peripheral blood was acquired at first diagnosis, ahead of any therapy whatsoever.

At least ten counts were recorded for this clonotype. Ophthalmopathy in the patients scored at least 3 on Clinical Activity Score and at least 4 on NOSPECS grade, lasting under 3 months. From RNA transcripts, TCR beta CDR3 regions were amplified. A set of HTBI primers served as the primers for a first-round RT-PCR of the TCR CDR3. TCRdb reprocessed the multiplex PCR reads with MiXCR, giving one entry per CDR3 protein. The sample contains around 600,000 distinct CDR3 sequences, about 14% of which appear only once. This clonotype originated in a woman aged 50 to 60 with Graves' ophthalmopathy. Source material: blood.

The CDR3 DNA follows: TGTGCCAGCAGCTCAATTTTGTACGGGGGGAGCTCCTACGAGCAGTACTTC. Residues: CASSSILYGGSSYEQYF. The genes are TRBV11-2 and TRBJ2-7; TRBD2 matches at 7 bases. Unmatched junction bases numbered 12, after V lost 4 bases and J lost 0 bases. The germline CDR1 and CDR2 sequences are SGHAT and FQNNGV. This CDR3 is 17 amino acids long.